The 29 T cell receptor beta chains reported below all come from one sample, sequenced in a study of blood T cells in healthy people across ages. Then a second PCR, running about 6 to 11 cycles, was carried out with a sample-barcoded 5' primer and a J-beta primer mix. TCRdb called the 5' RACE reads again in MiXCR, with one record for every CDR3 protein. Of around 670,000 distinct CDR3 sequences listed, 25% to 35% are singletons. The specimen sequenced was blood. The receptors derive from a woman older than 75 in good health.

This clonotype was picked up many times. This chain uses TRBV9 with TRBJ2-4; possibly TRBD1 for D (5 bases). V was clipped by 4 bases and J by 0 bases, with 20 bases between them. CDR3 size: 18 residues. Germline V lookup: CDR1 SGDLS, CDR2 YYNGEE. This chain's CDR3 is CASSPTAGLQVAKNIQYF. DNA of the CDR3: TGTGCCAGCAGCCCGACGGCAGGGCTCCAGGTAGCCAAAAACATTCAGTACTTC.

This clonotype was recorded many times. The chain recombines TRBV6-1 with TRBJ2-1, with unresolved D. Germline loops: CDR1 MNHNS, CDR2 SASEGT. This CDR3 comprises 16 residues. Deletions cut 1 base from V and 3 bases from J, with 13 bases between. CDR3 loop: CASSEGALWFYNEQFF. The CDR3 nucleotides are TGTGCCAGCAGTGAAGGGGCCCTATGGTTCTACAATGAGCAGTTCTTC.

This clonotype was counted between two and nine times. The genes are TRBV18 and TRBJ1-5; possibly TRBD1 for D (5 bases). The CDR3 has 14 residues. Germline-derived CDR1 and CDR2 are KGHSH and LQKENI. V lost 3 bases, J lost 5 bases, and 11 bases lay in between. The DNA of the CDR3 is TGTGCCAGCTCACCCGGGACCATTGATCAGCCCCAGCATTTT. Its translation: CASSPGTIDQPQHF.

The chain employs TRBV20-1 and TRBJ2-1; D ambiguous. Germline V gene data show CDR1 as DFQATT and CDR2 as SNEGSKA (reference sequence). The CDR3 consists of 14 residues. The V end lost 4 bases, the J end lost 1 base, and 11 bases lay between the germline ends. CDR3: CSATMDASYNEQFF. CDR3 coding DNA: TGCAGTGCTACGATGGACGCTTCCTACAATGAGCAGTTCTTC.

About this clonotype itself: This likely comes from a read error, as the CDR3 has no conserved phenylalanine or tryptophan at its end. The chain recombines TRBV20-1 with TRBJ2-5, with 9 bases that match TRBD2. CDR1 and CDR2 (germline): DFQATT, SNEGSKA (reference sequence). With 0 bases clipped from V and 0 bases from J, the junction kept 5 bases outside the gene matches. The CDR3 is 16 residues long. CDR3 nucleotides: TGCAGTGCTAGAGATATTCGACTAGCGGACCAAGAGACCCAGTACTGC. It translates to CSARDIRLADQETQYC.

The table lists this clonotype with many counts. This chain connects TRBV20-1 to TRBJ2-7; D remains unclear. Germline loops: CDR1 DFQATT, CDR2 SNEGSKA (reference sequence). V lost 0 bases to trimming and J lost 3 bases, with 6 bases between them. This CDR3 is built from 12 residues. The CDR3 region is CSARDPGYEQYF. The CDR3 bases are TGCAGTGCTAGAGATCCAGGCTACGAGCAGTACTTC.

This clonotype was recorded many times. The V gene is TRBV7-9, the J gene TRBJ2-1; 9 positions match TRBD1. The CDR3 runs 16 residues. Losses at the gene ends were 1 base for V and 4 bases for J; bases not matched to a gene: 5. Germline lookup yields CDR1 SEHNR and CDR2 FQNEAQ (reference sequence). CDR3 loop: CASSLGLQGAYNEQFF. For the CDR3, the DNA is TGTGCCAGCAGCTTAGGCCTACAGGGGGCGTACAATGAGCAGTTCTTC.

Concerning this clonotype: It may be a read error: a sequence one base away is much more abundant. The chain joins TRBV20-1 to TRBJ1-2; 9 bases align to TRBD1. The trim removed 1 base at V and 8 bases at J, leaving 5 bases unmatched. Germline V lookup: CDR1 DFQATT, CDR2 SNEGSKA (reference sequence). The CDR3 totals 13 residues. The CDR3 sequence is CSARVDRGNGYTF. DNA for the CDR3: TGCAGTGCTAGAGTGGACAGGGGAAACGGCTACACCTTC.

CDR3 region: CASSVTVKNIQYF. The CDR3 DNA follows: TGTGCCAGCAGCGTGACTGTCAAAAACATTCAGTACTTC. V usage is TRBV7-2 and J usage is TRBJ2-4; D is ambiguous. This CDR3 contains 13 residues. Trimming shortened V by 5 bases and J by 3 bases, and 8 bases separated the two germline ends. CDR1 is SGHTA and CDR2 is FQGNSA in the germline V gene.

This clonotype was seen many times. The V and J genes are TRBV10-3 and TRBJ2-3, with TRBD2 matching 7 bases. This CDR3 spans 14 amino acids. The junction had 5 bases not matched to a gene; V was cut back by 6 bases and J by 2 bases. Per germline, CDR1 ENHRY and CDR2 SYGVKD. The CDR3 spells CAIRREGPTDTQYF. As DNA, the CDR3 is TGTGCCATCAGGAGGGAGGGGCCCACAGATACGCAGTATTTT.

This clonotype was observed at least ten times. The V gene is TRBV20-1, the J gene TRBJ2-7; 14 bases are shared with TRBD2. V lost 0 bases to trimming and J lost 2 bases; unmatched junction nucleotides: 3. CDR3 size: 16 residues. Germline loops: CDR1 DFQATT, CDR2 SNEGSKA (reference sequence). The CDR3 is CSARDRTSGGTYEQYF. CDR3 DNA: TGCAGTGCTAGAGATCGGACTAGCGGGGGGACCTACGAGCAGTACTTC.

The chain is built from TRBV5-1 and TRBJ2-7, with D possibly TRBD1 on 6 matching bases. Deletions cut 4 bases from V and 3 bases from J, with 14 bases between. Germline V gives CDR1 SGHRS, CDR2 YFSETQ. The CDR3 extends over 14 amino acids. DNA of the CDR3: TGCGCCAGCAGCCTCGGGGACACTTTCTACGAGCAGTACTTC. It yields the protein CASSLGDTFYEQYF.

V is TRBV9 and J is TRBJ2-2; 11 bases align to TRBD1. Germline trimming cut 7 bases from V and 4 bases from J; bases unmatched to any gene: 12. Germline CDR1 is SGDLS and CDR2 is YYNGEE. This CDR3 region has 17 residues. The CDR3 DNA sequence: TGTGCCAGCGGCGATCATGGGACAGGGGGTCTCACCGGGGAGCTGTTTTTT. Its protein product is CASGDHGTGGLTGELFF.

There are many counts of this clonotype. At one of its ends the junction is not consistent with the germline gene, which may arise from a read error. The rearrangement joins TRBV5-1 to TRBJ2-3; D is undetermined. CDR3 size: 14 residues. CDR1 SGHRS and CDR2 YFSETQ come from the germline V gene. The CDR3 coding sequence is TGTGCCAGCAGCTTAGAGGCTAGAACAGATACGCAGTATTTT. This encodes CASSLEARTDTQYF. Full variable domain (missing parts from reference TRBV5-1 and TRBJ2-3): KAGVTQTPRYLIKTRGQQVTLSCSPISGHRSVSWYQQTPGQGLQFLFEYFSETQRNKGNFPGRFSGRQFSNSRSEMNVSTLELGDSALYLCASSLEARTDTQYFGPGTRLTVL.

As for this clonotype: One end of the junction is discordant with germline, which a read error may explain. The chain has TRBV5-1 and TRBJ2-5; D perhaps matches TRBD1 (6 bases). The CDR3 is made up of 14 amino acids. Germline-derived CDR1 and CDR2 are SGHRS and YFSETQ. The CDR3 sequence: CTSSLEQGQETQYF. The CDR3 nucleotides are TGCACCAGCAGCTTGGAACAGGGCCAAGAGACCCAGTACTTC.

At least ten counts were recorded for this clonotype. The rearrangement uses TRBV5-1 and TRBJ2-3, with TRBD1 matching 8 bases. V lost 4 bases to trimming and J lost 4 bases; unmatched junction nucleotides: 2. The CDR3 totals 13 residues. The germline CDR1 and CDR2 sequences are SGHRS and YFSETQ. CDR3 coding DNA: TGCGCCAGCAGCGCGACAGGGGCAGATACGCAGTATTTT. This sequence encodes CASSATGADTQYF.

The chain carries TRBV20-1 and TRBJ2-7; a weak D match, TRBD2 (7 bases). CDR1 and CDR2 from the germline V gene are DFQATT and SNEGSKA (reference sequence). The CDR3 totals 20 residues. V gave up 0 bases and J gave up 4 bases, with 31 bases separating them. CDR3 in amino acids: CSARDQRGRVRGGDRYEQYF. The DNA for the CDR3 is TGCAGTGCTAGAGATCAAAGAGGCAGGGTGAGGGGGGGAGATCGATACGAGCAGTACTTC.

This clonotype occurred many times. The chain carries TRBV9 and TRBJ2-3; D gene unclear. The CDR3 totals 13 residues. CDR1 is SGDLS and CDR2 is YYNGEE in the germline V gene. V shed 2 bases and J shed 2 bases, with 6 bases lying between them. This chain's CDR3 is CASSVNPTDTQYF. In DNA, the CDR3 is TGTGCCAGCAGCGTTAACCCCACAGATACGCAGTATTTT.

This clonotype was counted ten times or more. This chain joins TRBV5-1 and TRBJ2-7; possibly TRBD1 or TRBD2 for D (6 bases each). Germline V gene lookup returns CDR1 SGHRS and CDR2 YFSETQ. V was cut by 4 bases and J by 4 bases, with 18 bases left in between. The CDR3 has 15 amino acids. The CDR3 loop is CASSPGARVSYEQYF. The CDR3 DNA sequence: TGCGCCAGCAGCCCGGGGGCTAGAGTGAGTTACGAGCAGTACTTC.

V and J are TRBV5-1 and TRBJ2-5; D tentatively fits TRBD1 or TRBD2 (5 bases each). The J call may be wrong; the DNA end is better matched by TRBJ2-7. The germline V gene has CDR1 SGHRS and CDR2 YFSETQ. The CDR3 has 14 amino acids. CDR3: CASSLNGGSYEQYF. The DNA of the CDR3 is TGCGCCAGCAGCTTGAATGGGGGCTCCTACGAGCAGTACTTC.

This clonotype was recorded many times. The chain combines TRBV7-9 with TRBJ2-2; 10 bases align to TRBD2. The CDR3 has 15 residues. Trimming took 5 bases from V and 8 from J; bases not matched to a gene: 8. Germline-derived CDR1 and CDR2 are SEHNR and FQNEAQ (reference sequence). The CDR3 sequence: CASSPSLAGTGELFF. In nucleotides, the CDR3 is TGTGCCAGCAGCCCATCACTAGCGGGAACTGGGGAGCTGTTTTTT.

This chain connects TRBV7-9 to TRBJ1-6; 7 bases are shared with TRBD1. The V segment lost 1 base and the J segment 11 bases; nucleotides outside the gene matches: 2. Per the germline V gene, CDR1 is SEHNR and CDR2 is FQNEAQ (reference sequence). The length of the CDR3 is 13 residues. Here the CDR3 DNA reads TGTGCCAGCAGCTTAGAGGGGGCTCCACCCCTCCACTTT. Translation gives CASSLEGAPPLHF. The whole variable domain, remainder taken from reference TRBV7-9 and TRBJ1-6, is DTGVSQNPRHKITKRGQNVTFRCDPISEHNRLYWYRQTLGQGPEFLTYFQNEAQLEKSRLLSDRFSAERPKGSFSTLEIQRTEQGDSAMYLCASSLEGAPPLHFGNGTRLTVT.

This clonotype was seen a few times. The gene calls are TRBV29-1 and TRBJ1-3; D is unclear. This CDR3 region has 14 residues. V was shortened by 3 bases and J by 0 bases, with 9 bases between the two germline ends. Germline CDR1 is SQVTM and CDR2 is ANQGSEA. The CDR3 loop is CSVDLSGSGNTIYF. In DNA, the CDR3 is TGCAGCGTTGACCTATCCGGCTCTGGAAACACCATATATTTT.

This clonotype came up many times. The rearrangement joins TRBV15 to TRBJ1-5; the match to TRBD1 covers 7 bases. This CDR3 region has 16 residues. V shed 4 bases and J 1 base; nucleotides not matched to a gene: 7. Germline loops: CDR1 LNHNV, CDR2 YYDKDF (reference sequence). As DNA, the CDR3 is TGTGCCACCAGCATCGGACAGGACCCGAGCAATCAGCCCCAGCATTTT. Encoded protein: CATSIGQDPSNQPQHF.

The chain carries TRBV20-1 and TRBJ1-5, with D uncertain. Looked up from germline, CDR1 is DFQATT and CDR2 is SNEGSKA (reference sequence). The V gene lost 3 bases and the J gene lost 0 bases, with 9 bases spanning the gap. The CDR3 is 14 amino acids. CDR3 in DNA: TGCAGTGCTAGCCCAGACACTAGCAATCAGCCCCAGCATTTT. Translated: CSASPDTSNQPQHF.

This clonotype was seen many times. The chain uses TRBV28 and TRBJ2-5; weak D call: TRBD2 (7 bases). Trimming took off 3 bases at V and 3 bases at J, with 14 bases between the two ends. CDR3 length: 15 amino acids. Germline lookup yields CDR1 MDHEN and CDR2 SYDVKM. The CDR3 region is CASSFLRGPKETQYF. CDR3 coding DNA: TGTGCCAGCAGTTTCTTGCGGGGGCCTAAAGAGACCCAGTACTTC.

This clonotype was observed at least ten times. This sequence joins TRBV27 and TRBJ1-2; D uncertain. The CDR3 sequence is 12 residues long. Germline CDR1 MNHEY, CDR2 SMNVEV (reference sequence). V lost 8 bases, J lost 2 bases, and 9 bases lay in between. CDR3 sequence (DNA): TGTGCCAGCGCCACACGAAACTATGGCTACACCTTC. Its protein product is CASATRNYGYTF.

The CDR3 sequence is CSVEVRDRSDTQYF. For the CDR3, the DNA is TGCAGCGTTGAAGTCAGGGACAGATCAGATACGCAGTATTTT. The chain couples TRBV29-1 to TRBJ2-3, with 7 bases aligning to TRBD1. The CDR3 has 14 residues. Germline values: CDR1 SQVTM, CDR2 ANQGSEA. The J segment lost 4 bases and the V segment lost 1 base, leaving 5 bases of the junction unmatched.

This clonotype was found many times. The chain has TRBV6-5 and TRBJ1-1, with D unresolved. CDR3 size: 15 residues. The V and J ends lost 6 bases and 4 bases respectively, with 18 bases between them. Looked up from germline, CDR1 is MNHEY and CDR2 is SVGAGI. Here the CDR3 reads CASSARTQRGTEAFF. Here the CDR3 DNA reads TGTGCCAGCAGCGCCAGGACCCAACGGGGCACTGAAGCTTTCTTT.